The 6 T cell receptor beta chains listed next were all sequenced from one sample in a study of a mutant IDH1 vaccine in newly diagnosed glioma (dated by TCRdb to about 2021). Libraries came from the immunoSEQ multiplex PCR assay. This is the immuneACCESS table as TCRdb keeps it, with only in-frame sequences that have V and J called. A part of the clones is gone; compared with another copy, unresolved V genes explain less than half, and the rest is unexplained. The sample table holds 77,000 or so clones, of which approximately 75% were seen once. The top ten clones comprise approximately 5.6% of the sample. Read against the paper, the sample's time point label means: week 47, end of study. Each vaccine dose was 300 ug of a 20-mer mutant IDH1 peptide in Montanide, given subcutaneously with topical imiquimod. These receptors' targets are unknown. This material consisted of PBMCs, taken from a glioma patient whose treatment included an IDH1 peptide vaccine. The source is a man aged 35-49 years with glioma.

The chain carries TRBV7-9 and TRBJ2-3, with TRBD2 matching 12 bases. V shed 1 base, J shed 6 bases, and the junction held 5 bases outside the gene matches. The CDR3 spans 16 residues. In germline, CDR1 is SEHNR, CDR2 FQNEAQ (reference sequence). Here the CDR3 reads CASSLVGLAGGDTQYF. In DNA, the CDR3 is TGTGCCAGCAGCTTAGTGGGACTAGCGGGCGGCGATACGCAGTATTTT.

The V gene is TRBV18, the J gene TRBJ1-1; no firm D call. Germline loops: CDR1 KGHSH, CDR2 LQKENI. The CDR3 consists of 13 residues. The V end was cut by 6 bases, the J end by 0 bases, with 8 bases between. Here the CDR3 reads CASSFKMNTEAFF. In nucleotides, the CDR3 is TGTGCCAGCTCGTTCAAGATGAACACTGAAGCTTTCTTT.

The chain recombines TRBV27 with TRBJ2-5; D is perhaps TRBD1 or TRBD2 (7 bases each). TRBJ2-7 matches the DNA end more closely, so the J call is doubtful. The CDR3 consists of 16 residues. The germline CDR1 and CDR2 sequences are MNHEY and SMNVEV (reference sequence). The CDR3 sequence is CASSVRGLAESYEQYF. CDR3 nucleotides: TGTGCCAGCAGTGTAAGGGGGCTAGCGGAATCATACGAGCAGTACTTC.

The genes are TRBV27 and TRBJ1-2; the D is unclear. Germline V gives CDR1 MNHEY, CDR2 SMNVEV (reference sequence). Trimming cost V 6 bases and J 8 bases, with 10 bases left between them. The CDR3 contains 11 residues. The CDR3 DNA sequence: TGTGCCAGCAGCGGTCGTTGGGGCTACACCTTC. It codes for CASSGRWGYTF.

This chain links TRBV6-6 with TRBJ2-5; D may be TRBD2 (7 bases). The CDR3 has 14 amino acids. Germline-derived CDR1 and CDR2 are MNHNY and SVGAGI (reference sequence). V gave up 3 bases and J gave up 4 bases, with 12 bases separating them. CDR3 DNA: TGTGCCAGCAGTTATGGGGGGGGCCGAGAGACCCAGTACTTC. Amino acid sequence: CASSYGGGRETQYF.

The V gene is TRBV4-3, the J gene TRBJ2-5; no reliable D call. The CDR3 is made up of 13 amino acids. The germline V gene encodes CDR1 LGHNA and CDR2 YSLEER. Deletions cut 1 base from V and 4 bases from J, with 7 bases between. The CDR3 nucleotides read TGCGCCAGCAGCCAAGTTTTCGGAGAGACCCAGTACTTC. This translates into CASSQVFGETQYF.